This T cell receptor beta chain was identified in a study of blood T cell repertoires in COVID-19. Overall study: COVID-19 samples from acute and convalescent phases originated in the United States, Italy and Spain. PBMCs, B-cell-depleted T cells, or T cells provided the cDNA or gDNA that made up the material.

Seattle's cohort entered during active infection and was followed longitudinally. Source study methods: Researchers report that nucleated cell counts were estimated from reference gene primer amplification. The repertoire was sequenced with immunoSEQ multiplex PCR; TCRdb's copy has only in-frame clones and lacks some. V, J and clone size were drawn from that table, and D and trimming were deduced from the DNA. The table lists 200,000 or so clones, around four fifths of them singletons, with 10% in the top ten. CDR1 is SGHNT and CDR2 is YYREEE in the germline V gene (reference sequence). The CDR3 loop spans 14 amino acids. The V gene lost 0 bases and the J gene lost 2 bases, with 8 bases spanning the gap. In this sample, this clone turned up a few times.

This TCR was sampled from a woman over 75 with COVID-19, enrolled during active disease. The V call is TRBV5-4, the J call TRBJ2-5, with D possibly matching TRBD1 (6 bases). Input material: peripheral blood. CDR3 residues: CASSLGGQQETQYF. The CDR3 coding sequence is TGTGCCAGCAGCTTGGGGGGGCAGCAAGAGACCCAGTACTTC.